This TCR beta chain was observed in a study of yellow fever vaccine responses in identical twins. Germline V gives CDR1 SGHAT, CDR2 FQNNGV. This CDR3 spans 12 amino acids. V was clipped by 1 base and J by 8 bases, with 6 bases between them. TCRdb processed the RT-PCR reads anew with MiXCR; each CDR3 protein has one entry. This table has some 15,000 distinct CDR3 sequences, about 88% appearing once. The sample here was T cells from blood (PBMCs), unsorted or a sorted subset (not recorded which), taken before or after yellow fever vaccination (not recorded which). V gene TRBV11-2 combines with J gene TRBJ2-1; no reliable D call. The clonotype comes from a woman between 18 and 29 years old who received the yellow fever vaccine. CDR3 bases: TGTGCCAGCAGCTTAGGTGGCCATGAGCAGTTCTTC. Its translation: CASSLGGHEQFF.